This T cell receptor (beta chain) came from a study of shared clonotypes between healthy human individuals. Study-wide findings and caveats: Generally, naive subsets came out with larger estimated richness than memory subsets.

Of note for this clone: Its antigen remains unknown.

Healthy HIV-negative adults without recent acute infections or vaccinations served as donors. Donors were Caucasian adults residing in Nashville, Tennessee, USA. CDR1 is SGHRS, CDR2 YFSETQ, per germline. The CDR3 extends over 17 amino acids. V lost 2 bases to trimming and J lost 0 bases, with 12 bases between them. TCRdb keeps only in-frame clones here, not all; method: immunoSEQ multiplex PCR. The profile shows 600,000 to 800,000 clones, roughly 72% of them singletons. The sequence was collected from a woman younger than 45 in good health. Specimen: memory CD4+ T cells sorted from blood. The subset denotes: CD45RA-negative fraction. The chain combines TRBV5-1 with TRBJ2-6; D tentatively reads TRBD1 or TRBD2 (5 bases each). The CDR3 DNA reads TGCGCCAGCAGCTTTCGGACTGGGACCTCTGGGGCCAACGTCCTGACTTTC. Its protein is CASSFRTGTSGANVLTF. The complete variable domain, with remaining parts taken from reference TRBV5-1 and TRBJ2-6, reads KAGVTQTPRYLIKTRGQQVTLSCSPISGHRSVSWYQQTPGQGLQFLFEYFSETQRNKGNFPGRFSGRQFSNSRSEMNVSTLELGDSALYLCASSFRTGTSGANVLTFGAGSRLTVL.